This TCR beta chain was found in a study of OX40 agonist ivuxolimab in advanced cancers. Study-level information: Given to patients was ivuxolimab, an agonistic anti-OX40 (CD134) antibody.

V lost 0 bases and J 9 bases, leaving 13 bases between the germline ends. Germline loops: CDR1 SGHRS, CDR2 YFSETQ. The CDR3 is made up of 14 amino acids. Remarks on this clone: The antigen is undetermined.

Produced via immunoSEQ multiplex PCR; TCRdb's table is partial and in-frame only. The table records approximately 70,000 clones, approximately 90% of them present only once. General study results and limits: Normalized T-cell clonal expansion was also low in some nonresponders.

The TCR originated in an adult with an advanced solid tumor such as melanoma, head and neck, liver or kidney cancer. V gene TRBV5-1 combines with J gene TRBJ2-1; perhaps TRBD1 as D (6 bases). Here the sequenced sample was CD4+ or CD8+ T cells sorted from blood, taken in a trial of the OX40 agonist ivuxolimab. The CDR3 DNA sequence: TGCGCCAGCAGCTTGGGACAGATGGGGGCTGAGCAGTTCTTC. Its translation: CASSLGQMGAEQFF.